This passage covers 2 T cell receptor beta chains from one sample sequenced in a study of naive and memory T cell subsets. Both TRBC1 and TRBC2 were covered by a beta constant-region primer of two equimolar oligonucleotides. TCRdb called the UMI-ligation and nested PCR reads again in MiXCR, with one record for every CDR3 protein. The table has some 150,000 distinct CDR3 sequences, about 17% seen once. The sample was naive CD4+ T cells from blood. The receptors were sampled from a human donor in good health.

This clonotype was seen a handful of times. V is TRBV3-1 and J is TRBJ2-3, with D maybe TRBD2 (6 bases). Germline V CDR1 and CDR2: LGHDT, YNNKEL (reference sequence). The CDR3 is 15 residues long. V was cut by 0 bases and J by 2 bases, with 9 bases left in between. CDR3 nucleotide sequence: TGTGCCAGCAGCCAAGACGGACTACCCACAGATACGCAGTATTTT. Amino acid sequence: CASSQDGLPTDTQYF.

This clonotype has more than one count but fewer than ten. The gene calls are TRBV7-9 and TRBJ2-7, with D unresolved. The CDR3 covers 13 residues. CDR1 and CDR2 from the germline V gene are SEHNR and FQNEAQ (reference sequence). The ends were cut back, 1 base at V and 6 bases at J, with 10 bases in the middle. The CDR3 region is CASSLESGSEQYF. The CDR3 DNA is TGTGCCAGCAGCTTAGAGTCCGGGTCCGAGCAGTACTTC. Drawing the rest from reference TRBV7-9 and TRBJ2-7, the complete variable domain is DTGVSQNPRHKITKRGQNVTFRCDPISEHNRLYWYRQTLGQGPEFLTYFQNEAQLEKSRLLSDRFSAERPKGSFSTLEIQRTEQGDSAMYLCASSLESGSEQYFGPGTRLTVT.